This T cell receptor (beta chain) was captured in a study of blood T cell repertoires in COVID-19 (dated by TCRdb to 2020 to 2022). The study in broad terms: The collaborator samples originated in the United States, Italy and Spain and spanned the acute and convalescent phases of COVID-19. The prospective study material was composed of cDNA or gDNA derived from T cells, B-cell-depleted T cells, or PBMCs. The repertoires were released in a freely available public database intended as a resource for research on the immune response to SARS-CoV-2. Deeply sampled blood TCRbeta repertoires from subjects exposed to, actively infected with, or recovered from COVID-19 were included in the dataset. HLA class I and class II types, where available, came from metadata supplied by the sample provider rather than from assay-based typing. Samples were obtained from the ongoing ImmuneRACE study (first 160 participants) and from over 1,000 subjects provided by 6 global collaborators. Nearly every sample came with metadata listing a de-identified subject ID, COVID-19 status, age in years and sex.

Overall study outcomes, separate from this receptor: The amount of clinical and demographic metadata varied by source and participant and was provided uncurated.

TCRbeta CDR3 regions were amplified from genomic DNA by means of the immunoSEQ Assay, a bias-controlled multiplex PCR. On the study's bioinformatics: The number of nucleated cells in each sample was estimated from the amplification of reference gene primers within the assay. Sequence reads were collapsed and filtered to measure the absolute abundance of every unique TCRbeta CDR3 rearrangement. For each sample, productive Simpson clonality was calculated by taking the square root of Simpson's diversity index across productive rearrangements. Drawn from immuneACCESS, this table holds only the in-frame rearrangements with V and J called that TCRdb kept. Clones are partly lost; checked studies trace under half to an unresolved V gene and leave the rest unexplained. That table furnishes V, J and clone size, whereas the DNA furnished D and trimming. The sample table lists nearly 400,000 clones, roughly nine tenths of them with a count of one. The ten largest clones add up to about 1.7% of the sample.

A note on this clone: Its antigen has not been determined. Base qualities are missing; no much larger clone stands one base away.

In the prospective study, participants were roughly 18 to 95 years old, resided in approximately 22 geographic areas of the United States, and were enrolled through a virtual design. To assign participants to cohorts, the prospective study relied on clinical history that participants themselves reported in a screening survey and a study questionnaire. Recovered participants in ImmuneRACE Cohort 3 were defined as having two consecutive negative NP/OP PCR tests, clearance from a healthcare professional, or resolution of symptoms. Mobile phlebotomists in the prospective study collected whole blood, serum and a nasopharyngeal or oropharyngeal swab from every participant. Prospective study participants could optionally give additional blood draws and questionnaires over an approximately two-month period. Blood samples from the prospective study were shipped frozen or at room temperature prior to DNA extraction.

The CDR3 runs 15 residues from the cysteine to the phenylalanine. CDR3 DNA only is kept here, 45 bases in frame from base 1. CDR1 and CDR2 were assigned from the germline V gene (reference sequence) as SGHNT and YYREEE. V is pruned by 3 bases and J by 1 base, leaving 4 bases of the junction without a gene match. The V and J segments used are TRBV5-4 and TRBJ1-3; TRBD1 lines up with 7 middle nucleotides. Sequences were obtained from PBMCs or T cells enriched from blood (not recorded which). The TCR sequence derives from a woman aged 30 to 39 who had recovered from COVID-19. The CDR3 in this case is CASSSNRGSGNTIYF. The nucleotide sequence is TGTGCCAGCAGCTCAAACAGGGGATCTGGAAACACCATATATTTT.